This T cell receptor beta chain originates from a study of T cells in Graves' hyperthyroidism and ophthalmopathy. As concerns this clonotype: Its antigen is currently unknown.

Patients affected by ophthalmopathy presented a Clinical Activity Score of at least 3, a NOSPECS grade of at least 4, and disease duration below 3 months. General study points: Prediction of ophthalmopathy progression came a median approximately 6.6 months pre-onset.

This CDR3 region has 14 residues. The ends were cut back, 2 bases at V and 3 bases at J, with 11 bases in the middle. Germline lookup yields CDR1 MNHEY and CDR2 SMNVEV (reference sequence). Amplification targeted TCR beta CDR3 regions from RNA transcripts. First-round RT-PCR with HTBI primers amplified the TCR CDR3 region. TCRdb itself ran the multiplex PCR reads through MiXCR, one entry per CDR3 protein. The sample consists of around 540,000 distinct CDR3 sequences, around 15% of them appearing once. The J gene is TRBJ2-7, the V gene TRBV27; no clear D gene. The clonotype originates from a woman aged 25-40 years with Graves' ophthalmopathy. Specimen: blood. The CDR3 bases are TGTGCCAGCAGTTTAGGGTCGAACCTCTACGAGCAGTACTTC. Amino acid sequence: CASSLGSNLYEQYF.